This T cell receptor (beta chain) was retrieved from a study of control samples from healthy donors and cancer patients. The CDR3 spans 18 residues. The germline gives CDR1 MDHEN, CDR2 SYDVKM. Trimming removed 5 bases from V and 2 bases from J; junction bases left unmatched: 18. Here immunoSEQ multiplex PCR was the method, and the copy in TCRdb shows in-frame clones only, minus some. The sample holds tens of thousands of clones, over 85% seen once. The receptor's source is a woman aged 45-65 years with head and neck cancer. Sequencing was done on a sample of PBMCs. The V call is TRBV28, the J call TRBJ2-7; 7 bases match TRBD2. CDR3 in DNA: TGTGCCAGCAGTCCCCGTCGGGGGAGGGGTACTGTGACCTACGAGCAGTACTTC. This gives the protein CASSPRRGRGTVTYEQYF.